This T cell receptor beta chain is drawn from a study of shared clonotypes between healthy human individuals. Across the whole study: Donors had three CD4 naive, three CD4 memory, two CD8 naive and one CD8 memory plate apiece.

The method was immunoSEQ multiplex PCR; TCRdb's version includes in-frame clones alone and lacks a portion of them. This repertoire shows millions of clones, over 85% found once; its top ten account for around 0.13%. From germline, CDR1 is MGHRA and CDR2 YSYEKL. Trimming removed 8 bases from V and 8 bases from J, with 22 bases in between. CDR3 size: 15 residues. The sequence was collected from a young man in good health. This chain links TRBV4-1 with TRBJ2-1, with a possible D match to TRBD2 (7 bases). Sequencing was done on a sample of naive CD4+ T cells sorted from blood. Indicated subset: CD45RA+ positively selected. CDR3 region: CASLRGAGDGHEQFF. The CDR3 DNA reads TGCGCCAGCTTAAGGGGGGCGGGAGATGGTCATGAGCAGTTCTTC.